A single sample gave rise to the 23 T cell receptor beta chains below, sequenced in a study of technical replicates of blood from a few donors. This table comes from immunoSEQ multiplex PCR, and its TCRdb copy is limited to in-frame clones, with some not included. The table has tens of thousands of clones, just under 95% seen once; the top ten hold about 0.36%. Material for sequencing was T cells isolated from PBMCs. The receptors here all came from a human donor in good health.

Here the CDR3 DNA reads TGCGCCAGCACTCCCTATGGCTACACCTTC. Protein sequence: CASTPYGYTF. The V and J genes are TRBV10-1 and TRBJ1-2; D gene unclear. Germline V gene sequence: CDR1 WNHNN, CDR2 SYGVQD (reference sequence). This CDR3 is 10 amino acids long. Between the trimmed V and J ends, which lost 7 bases and 4 bases, there was a span of 4 bases.

The rearrangement joins TRBV11-2 to TRBJ1-2; TRBD1 agrees at 7 bases. Germline values: CDR1 SGHAT, CDR2 FQNNGV. J was trimmed by 3 bases and V by 5 bases; bases with no gene match: 6. The CDR3 is 14 residues long. CDR3: CASSQQGNYYGYTF. The CDR3 DNA reads TGTGCCAGCAGCCAACAGGGGAATTACTATGGCTACACCTTC.

This chain connects TRBV7-9 to TRBJ2-7, with 10 bases identical to TRBD1. CDR3 length equals 16 residues. J lost 1 base, V lost 5 bases, and 8 bases had no gene match. Germline CDR1 is SEHNR and CDR2 is FQNEAQ (reference sequence). For the CDR3, the DNA is TGTGCCAGCAGCGGCTCGGACAGGGGGATTTCCTACGAGCAGTACTTC. Amino acid sequence: CASSGSDRGISYEQYF.

This chain connects TRBV2 to TRBJ1-2, with D possibly TRBD1 on 6 matching bases. Germline-derived CDR1 and CDR2 are SNHLY and FYNNEI. The CDR3 runs 11 residues. The germline V and J ends were trimmed by 8 bases and 12 bases, with 16 bases remaining between them. CDR3 in DNA: TGTGCCAGCCGCCATACTCCAGGGGACACCTTC. It specifies CASRHTPGDTF.

In regard to this clone: One junction end disagrees with the germline gene, perhaps due to a read error. The chain is built from TRBV5-1 and TRBJ2-7, with 9 bases that match TRBD1. The CDR3 runs to 16 residues. Germline V lookup: CDR1 SGHRS, CDR2 YFSETQ. The CDR3 nucleotides are TGCGCCAGCAGGTTGGATGCGGGGACAGGGTTCTACGAGCAGTACTTC. This gives the protein CASRLDAGTGFYEQYF.

The chain uses TRBV7-3 and TRBJ2-1; 11 bases line up with TRBD2. The V segment lost 3 bases and the J segment 7 bases; nucleotides outside the gene matches: 5. CDR1 SGHTA and CDR2 FQGTGA come from the germline V gene. The length of the CDR3 is 15 residues. The DNA for the CDR3 is TGTGCCAGCAGCTTTAGCGGGAGGGCCACAAATGAGCAGTTCTTC. It encodes CASSFSGRATNEQFF.

The gene calls are TRBV11-3 and TRBJ1-2; D may be TRBD1 (6 bases). CDR1 SGHNT and CDR2 YENEEA come from the germline V gene. Between the trimmed V and J ends, which lost 1 base and 3 bases, there was a span of 18 bases. The CDR3 is 17 residues long. The CDR3 DNA is TGTGCCAGCAGCTTAGCCAGAAACAGGGACCCTCACTATGGCTACACCTTC. This codes for CASSLARNRDPHYGYTF.

This chain uses TRBV4-2 with TRBJ2-3, with 8 bases lining up with TRBD2. The trim removed 6 bases at V and 3 bases at J, leaving 20 bases unmatched. The CDR3 has 19 residues. In germline, CDR1 is LGHNA, CDR2 YNFKEQ. CDR3 residues: CASRPGFGLARGYTDTQYF. The CDR3 DNA sequence: TGTGCCAGCAGACCTGGATTCGGACTAGCCCGCGGATATACAGATACGCAGTATTTT.

This clone has more than one count but fewer than ten. The rearrangement uses TRBV27 and TRBJ2-3; 11 positions agree with TRBD2. V lost 5 bases, J lost 6 bases, and 7 bases stayed unmatched. This CDR3 contains 15 residues. Looked up from germline, CDR1 is MNHEY and CDR2 is SMNVEV (reference sequence). The CDR3 nucleotides read TGTGCCAGCAGTAAACTAGCGGGAGAGGGGGATACGCAGTATTTT. Protein: CASSKLAGEGDTQYF.

The sample holds one count of this clone. CDR3: CASSQAGTGSSYEQYF. In DNA form, the CDR3 reads TGCGCCAGCAGCCAAGCTGGGACAGGGAGCTCCTACGAGCAGTACTTC. This chain joins TRBV4-1 and TRBJ2-7; 9 nucleotides line up with TRBD1. Germline V gene sequence: CDR1 MGHRA, CDR2 YSYEKL. The V and J ends lost 1 base and 0 bases, in that order; junction bases with no gene match: 4. CDR3 length: 16 amino acids.

The V gene is TRBV28, the J gene TRBJ2-7; possible D gene TRBD2, 6 bases. The CDR3 consists of 17 residues. The V end was cut by 1 base, the J end by 0 bases, with 16 bases between. Germline V gene data show CDR1 as MDHEN and CDR2 as SYDVKM. The CDR3 reads CASSLFASETSSYEQYF. Here the CDR3 DNA reads TGTGCCAGCAGTTTATTTGCTAGCGAGACCAGCTCCTACGAGCAGTACTTC.

This sequence joins TRBV5-1 and TRBJ2-7; D is perhaps TRBD2 (6 bases). Germline loops: CDR1 SGHRS, CDR2 YFSETQ. Trimming took 4 bases from V and 3 from J, leaving 11 bases between them. There are 13 residues in the CDR3. CDR3 sequence: CASSEGLGYEQYF. CDR3 in DNA: TGCGCCAGCAGCGAGGGACTTGGCTACGAGCAGTACTTC.

This clone has only one observation. The V gene is TRBV6-5, the J gene TRBJ1-1, with TRBD1 identical over 7 bases. V was clipped by 8 bases and J by 7 bases; unmatched bases: 16. Germline lookup yields CDR1 MNHEY and CDR2 SVGAGI. This CDR3 region has 15 residues. CDR3 protein: CASSNYGTVTGEAFF. CDR3 DNA sequence: TGTGCCAGCTCAAACTATGGGACAGTAACGGGTGAAGCTTTCTTT.

The chain links TRBV25-1 to TRBJ2-7; 8 bases are a match to TRBD2. J gave up 7 bases and V 3 bases, and 8 bases lay outside the gene matches. The CDR3 length is 14 residues. Germline CDR1 MGHDK, CDR2 SYGVNS. The CDR3 region is CASSDLAGYSEQYF. CDR3 nucleotides: TGTGCCAGCAGTGATCTAGCGGGCTATTCGGAGCAGTACTTC.

This chain uses TRBV7-6 with TRBJ2-3; 8 bases line up with TRBD2. V dropped 1 base and J dropped 4; count of bases not matched to a gene: 4. Germline values: CDR1 SGHVS, CDR2 FNYEAQ. The CDR3 covers 15 residues. Here the CDR3 reads CASSLGPSGPDTQYF. DNA of the CDR3: TGTGCCAGCAGCTTAGGCCCTAGCGGGCCAGATACGCAGTATTTT.

The chain couples TRBV15 to TRBJ1-1; 7 positions agree with TRBD1. The CDR3 has 14 amino acids. CDR1 is LNHNV and CDR2 is YYDKDF in the germline V gene (reference sequence). Trimming removed 3 bases from V and 4 bases from J; junction bases left unmatched: 5. CDR3 DNA: TGTGCCACCAGCAGTAGACAGGGAAGCACTGAAGCTTTCTTT. It yields the protein CATSSRQGSTEAFF.

This clone came up once. The rearrangement uses TRBV19 and TRBJ1-1, with D maybe TRBD1 (6 bases). Germline V lookup: CDR1 LNHDA, CDR2 SQIVND (reference sequence). V shed 3 bases and J shed 5 bases, with 13 bases lying between them. The CDR3 covers 14 residues. The CDR3 here is CASSILGASTEAFF. CDR3 DNA: TGTGCCAGTAGTATTTTGGGGGCGTCGACTGAAGCTTTCTTT.

The chain carries TRBV6-5 and TRBJ2-7, with 12 bases lining up with TRBD2. Unmatched junction bases numbered 5, after V lost 2 bases and J lost 6 bases. This CDR3 contains 15 residues. Looked up from germline, CDR1 is MNHEY and CDR2 is SVGAGI. CDR3: CASSYASGGASEQYF. The CDR3 DNA reads TGTGCCAGCAGTTACGCTAGCGGGGGGGCCTCCGAGCAGTACTTC.

The J gene is TRBJ2-1, the V gene TRBV6-6; 7 bases align to TRBD2. CDR1 MNHNY and CDR2 SVGAGI come from the germline V gene (reference sequence). Trimming took 6 bases from V and 9 from J; bases not matched to a gene: 14. The CDR3 is 15 residues long. This CDR3 is CASRVLRGRNGEQFF. The CDR3 bases are TGTGCCAGCAGGGTACTGCGCGGGAGAAATGGTGAGCAGTTCTTC.

Of note for this clone: Mismatch with germline at one junction end may stem from a read error. The gene calls are TRBV6-5 and TRBJ2-7; TRBD1 matches at 9 bases. The CDR3 runs 15 residues. In germline, CDR1 is MNHEY, CDR2 SVGAGI. The DNA for the CDR3 is TGTGCCAGCAGTGACTCCTGGACAGGGGTCTACGAGCAGTACTTC. Protein: CASSDSWTGVYEQYF.

V and J are TRBV13 and TRBJ1-2; TRBD1 agrees at 9 bases. There are 14 residues in the CDR3. V shed 5 bases and J 4 bases; nucleotides not matched to a gene: 5. Germline CDR1 is PRHDT and CDR2 is FYEKMQ (reference sequence). The CDR3 DNA is TGTGCCAGCAGCCCCGGACAGGGGACCTATGGCTACACCTTC. Residues: CASSPGQGTYGYTF.

The V call is TRBV7-9, the J call TRBJ2-1, with TRBD2 matching over 9 bases. CDR1 and CDR2 (germline): SEHNR, FQNEAQ (reference sequence). With 5 bases clipped from V and 9 bases from J, the junction kept 11 bases outside the gene matches. This CDR3 spans 15 amino acids. CDR3 bases: TGTGCCAGCAGCCCGGGACTAGCAGGTGGAGGTGAGCAGTTCTTC. It translates to CASSPGLAGGGEQFF.

The rearrangement uses TRBV5-1 and TRBJ2-1, with D possibly matching TRBD2 (6 bases). The CDR3 length is 16 residues. Trimming stripped 4 bases from V and 4 bases from J, with 18 bases between. Germline CDR1 is SGHRS and CDR2 is YFSETQ. The CDR3 region is CASSEGRRAMYNEQFF. In DNA, the CDR3 is TGCGCCAGCAGCGAGGGCCGGAGGGCCATGTACAATGAGCAGTTCTTC.